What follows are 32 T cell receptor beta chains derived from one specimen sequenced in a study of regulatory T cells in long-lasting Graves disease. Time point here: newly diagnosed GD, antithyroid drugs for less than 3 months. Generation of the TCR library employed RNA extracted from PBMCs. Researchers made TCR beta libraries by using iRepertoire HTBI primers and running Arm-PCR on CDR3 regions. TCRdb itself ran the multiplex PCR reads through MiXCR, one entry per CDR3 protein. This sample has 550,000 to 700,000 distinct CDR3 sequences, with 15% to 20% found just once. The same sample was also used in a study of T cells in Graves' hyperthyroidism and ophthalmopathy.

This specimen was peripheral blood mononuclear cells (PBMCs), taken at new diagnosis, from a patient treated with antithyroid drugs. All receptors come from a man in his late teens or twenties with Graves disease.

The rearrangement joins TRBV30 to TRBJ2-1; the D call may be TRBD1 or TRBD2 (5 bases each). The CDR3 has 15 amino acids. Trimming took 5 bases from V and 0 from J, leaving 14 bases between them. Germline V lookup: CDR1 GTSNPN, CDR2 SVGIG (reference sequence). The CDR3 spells CAWGQLGSSYNEQFF. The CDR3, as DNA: TGTGCCTGGGGACAACTAGGGAGCTCCTACAATGAGCAGTTCTTC.

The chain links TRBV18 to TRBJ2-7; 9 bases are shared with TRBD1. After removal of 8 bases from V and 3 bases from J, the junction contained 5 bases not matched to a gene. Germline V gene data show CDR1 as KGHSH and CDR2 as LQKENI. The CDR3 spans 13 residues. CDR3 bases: TGTGCCAGCACCGGGACAGGGCGCTACGAGCAGTACTTC. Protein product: CASTGTGRYEQYF.

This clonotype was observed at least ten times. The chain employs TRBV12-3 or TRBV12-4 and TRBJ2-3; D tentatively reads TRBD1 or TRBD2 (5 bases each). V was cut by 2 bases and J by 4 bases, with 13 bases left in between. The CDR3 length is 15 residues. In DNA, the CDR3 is TGTGCCAGCAGTTTAAATTCGATGGGGGCAGATACGCAGTATTTT. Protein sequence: CASSLNSMGADTQYF.

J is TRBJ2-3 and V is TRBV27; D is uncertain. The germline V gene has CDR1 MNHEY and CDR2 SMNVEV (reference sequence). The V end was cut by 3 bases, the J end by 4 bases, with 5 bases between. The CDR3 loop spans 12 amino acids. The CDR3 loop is CASSFPPDTQYF. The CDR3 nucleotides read TGTGCCAGCAGTTTCCCCCCAGATACGCAGTATTTT.

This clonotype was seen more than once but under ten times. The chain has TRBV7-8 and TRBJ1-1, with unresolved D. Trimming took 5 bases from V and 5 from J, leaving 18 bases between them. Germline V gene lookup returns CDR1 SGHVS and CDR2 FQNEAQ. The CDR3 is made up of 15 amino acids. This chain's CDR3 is CASSPFSGPPTEAFF. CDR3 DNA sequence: TGTGCCAGCAGCCCCTTTTCGGGTCCGCCGACTGAAGCTTTCTTT.

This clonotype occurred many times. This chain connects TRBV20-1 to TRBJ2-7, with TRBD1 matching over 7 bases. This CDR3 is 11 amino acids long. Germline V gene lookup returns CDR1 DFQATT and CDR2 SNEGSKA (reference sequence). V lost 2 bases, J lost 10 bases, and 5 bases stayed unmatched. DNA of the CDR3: TGCAGTGCTAGAACTGACAGGGCTCAGTACTTC. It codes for CSARTDRAQYF.

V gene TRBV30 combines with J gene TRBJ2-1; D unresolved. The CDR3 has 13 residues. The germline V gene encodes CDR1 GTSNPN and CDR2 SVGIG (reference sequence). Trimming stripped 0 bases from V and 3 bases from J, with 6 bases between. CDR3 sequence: CAWSVWSYNEQFF. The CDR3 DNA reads TGTGCCTGGAGTGTATGGAGCTACAATGAGCAGTTCTTC. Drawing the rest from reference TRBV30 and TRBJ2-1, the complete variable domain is SQTIHQWPATLVQPVGSPLSLECTVEGTSNPNLYWYRQAAGRGLQLLFYSVGIGQISSEVPQNLSASRPQDRQFILSSKKLLLSDSGFYLCAWSVWSYNEQFFGPGTRLTVL.

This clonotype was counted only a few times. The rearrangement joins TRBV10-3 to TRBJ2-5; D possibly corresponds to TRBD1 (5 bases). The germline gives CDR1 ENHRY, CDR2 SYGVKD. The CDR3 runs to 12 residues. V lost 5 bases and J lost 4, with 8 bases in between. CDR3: CAISRGGETQYF. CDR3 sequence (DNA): TGTGCCATCAGTAGGGGTGGAGAGACCCAGTACTTC.

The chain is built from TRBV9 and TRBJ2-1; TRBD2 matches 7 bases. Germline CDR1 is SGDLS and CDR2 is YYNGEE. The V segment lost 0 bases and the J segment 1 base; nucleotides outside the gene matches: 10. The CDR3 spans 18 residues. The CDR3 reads CASSVGGLVTRSYNEQFF. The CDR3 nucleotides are TGTGCCAGCAGCGTAGGAGGACTAGTCACAAGGTCCTACAATGAGCAGTTCTTC.

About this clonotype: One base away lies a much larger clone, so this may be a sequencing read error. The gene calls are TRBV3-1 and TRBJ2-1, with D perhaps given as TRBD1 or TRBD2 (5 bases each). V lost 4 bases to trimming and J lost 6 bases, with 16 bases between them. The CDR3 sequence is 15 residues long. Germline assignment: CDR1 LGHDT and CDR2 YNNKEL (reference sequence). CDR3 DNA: TGTGCCAGCAGCCCGAGTGGGACCGTAGCCAATGAGCAGTTCTTC. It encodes CASSPSGTVANEQFF.

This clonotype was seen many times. In nucleotides, the CDR3 is TGTGCCAGCAGTCCGACTAGCGGGCGATCCCCCTCCTACGAGCAGTACTTC. Its translation is CASSPTSGRSPSYEQYF. The chain employs TRBV7-3 and TRBJ2-7; 10 bases line up with TRBD2. After removal of 6 bases from V and 0 bases from J, the junction contained 11 bases not matched to a gene. CDR1 is SGHTA and CDR2 is FQGTGA in the germline V gene. The length of the CDR3 is 17 residues.

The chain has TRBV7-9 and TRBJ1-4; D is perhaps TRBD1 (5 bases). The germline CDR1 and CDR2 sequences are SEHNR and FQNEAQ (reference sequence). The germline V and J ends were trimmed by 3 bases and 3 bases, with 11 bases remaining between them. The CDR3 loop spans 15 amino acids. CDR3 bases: TGTGCCAGCAGCTTCTTCGGAGGGGCTAATGAAAAACTGTTTTTT. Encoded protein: CASSFFGGANEKLFF.

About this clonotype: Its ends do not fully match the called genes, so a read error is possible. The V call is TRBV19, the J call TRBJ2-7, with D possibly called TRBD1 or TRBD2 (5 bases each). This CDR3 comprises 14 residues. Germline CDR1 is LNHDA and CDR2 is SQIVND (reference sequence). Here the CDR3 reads CASSIHGTAGEQCF. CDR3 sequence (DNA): TGTGCCAGTAGTATACACGGGACCGCGGGCGAGCAGTGCTTC.

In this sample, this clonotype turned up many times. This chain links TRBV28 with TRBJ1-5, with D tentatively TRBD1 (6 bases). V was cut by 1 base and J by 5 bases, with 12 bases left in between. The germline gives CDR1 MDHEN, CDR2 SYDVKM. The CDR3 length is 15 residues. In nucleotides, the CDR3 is TGTGCCAGCAGTTTATTCCTGAGGGGGGATCAGCCCCAGCATTTT. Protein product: CASSLFLRGDQPQHF. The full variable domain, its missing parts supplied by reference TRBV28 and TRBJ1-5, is DVKVTQSSRYLVKRTGEKVFLECVQDMDHENMFWYRQDPGLGLRLIYFSYDVKMKEKGDIPEGYSVSREKKERFSLILESASTNQTSMYLCASSLFLRGDQPQHFGDGTRLSIL.

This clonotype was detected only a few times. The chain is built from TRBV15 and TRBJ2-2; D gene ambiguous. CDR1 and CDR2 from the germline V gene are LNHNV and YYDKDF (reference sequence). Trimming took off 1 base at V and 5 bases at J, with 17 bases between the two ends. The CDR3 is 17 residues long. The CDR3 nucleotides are TGTGCCACCAGCAGAGGACTCGGCACCCGACCTACCGGGGAGCTGTTTTTT. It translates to CATSRGLGTRPTGELFF.

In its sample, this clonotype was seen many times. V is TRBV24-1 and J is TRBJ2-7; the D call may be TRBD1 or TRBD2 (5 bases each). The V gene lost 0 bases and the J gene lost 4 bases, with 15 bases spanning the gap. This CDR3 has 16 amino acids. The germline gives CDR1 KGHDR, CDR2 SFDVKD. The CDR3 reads CATSDLLSGSIYEQYF. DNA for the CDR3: TGTGCCACCAGTGATTTGCTCTCAGGGAGTATATACGAGCAGTACTTC.

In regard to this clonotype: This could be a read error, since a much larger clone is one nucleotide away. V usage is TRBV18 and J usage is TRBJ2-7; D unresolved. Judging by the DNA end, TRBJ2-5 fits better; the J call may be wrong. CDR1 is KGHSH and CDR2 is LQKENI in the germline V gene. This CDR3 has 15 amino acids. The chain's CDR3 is CASSPRHLSGETQYF. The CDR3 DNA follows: TGTGCCAGCTCACCACGACACCTATCCGGGGAGACCCAGTACTTC.

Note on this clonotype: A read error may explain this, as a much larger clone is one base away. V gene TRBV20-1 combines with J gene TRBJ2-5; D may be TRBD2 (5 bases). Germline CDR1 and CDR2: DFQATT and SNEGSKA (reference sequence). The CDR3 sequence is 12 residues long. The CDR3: CSAAESWETQHF. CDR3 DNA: TGCAGTGCTGCCGAGTCGTGGGAGACCCAGCACTTC.

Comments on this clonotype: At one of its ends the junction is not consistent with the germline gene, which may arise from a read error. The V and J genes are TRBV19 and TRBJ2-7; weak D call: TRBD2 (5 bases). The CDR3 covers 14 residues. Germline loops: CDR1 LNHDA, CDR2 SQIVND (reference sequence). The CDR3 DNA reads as TGTGTCAGTAGTCCTGCGGCGGGCGGTTACGAGCAGTACTTC. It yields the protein CVSSPAAGGYEQYF. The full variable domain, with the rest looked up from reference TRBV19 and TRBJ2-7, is DGGITQSPKYLFRKEGQNVTLSCEQNLNHDAMYWYRQDPGQGLRLIYYSQIVNDFQKGDIAEGYSVSREKKESFPLTVTSAQKNPTAFYLCVSSPAAGGYEQYFGPGTRLTVT.

In DNA form, the CDR3 reads TGCAGTGCTAGACAAGACAGGGGTAATTCACCCCTCCACTTT. Its protein product is CSARQDRGNSPLHF. The J gene is TRBJ1-6, the V gene TRBV20-1; 8 bases fit TRBD1. CDR1 and CDR2 from the germline V gene are DFQATT and SNEGSKA (reference sequence). CDR3 length: 14 amino acids. With V trimmed by 2 bases and J by 6 bases, 3 bases remained unmatched.

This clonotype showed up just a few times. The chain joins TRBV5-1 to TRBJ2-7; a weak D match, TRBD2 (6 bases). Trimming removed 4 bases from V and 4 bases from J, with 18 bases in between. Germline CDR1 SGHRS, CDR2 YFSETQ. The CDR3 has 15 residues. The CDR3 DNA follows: TGCGCCAGCAGCCCAACACCAGGGAGGACGTACGAGCAGTACTTC. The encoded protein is CASSPTPGRTYEQYF.

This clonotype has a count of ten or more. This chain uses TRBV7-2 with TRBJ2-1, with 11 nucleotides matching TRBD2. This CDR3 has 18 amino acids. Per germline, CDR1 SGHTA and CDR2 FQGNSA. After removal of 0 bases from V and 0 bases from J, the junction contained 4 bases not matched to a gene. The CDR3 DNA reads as TGTGCCAGCAGCTTAGCGGGGACTAGCGGCCTCTCCTACAATGAGCAGTTCTTC. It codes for CASSLAGTSGLSYNEQFF.

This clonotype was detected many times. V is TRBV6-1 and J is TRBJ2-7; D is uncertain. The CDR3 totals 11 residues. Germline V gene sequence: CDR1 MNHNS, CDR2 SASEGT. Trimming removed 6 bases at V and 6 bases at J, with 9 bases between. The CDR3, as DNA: TGTGCCAGCAGGGGAATTGGCGAGCAGTACTTC. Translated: CASRGIGEQYF.

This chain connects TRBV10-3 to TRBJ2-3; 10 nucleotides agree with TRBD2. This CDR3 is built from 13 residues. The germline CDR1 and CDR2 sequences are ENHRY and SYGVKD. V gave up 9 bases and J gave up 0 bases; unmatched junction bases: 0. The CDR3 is CAIAGGSTDTQYF. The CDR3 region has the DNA TGTGCCATAGCGGGAGGGAGCACAGATACGCAGTATTTT.

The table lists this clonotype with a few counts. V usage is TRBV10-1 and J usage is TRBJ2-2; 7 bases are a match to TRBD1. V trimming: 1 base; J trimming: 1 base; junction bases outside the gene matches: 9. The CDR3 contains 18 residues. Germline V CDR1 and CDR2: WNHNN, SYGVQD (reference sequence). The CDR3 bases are TGCGCCAGCAGTGAGTTCTTGGGACAGCGAGAGAACACCGGGGAGCTGTTTTTT. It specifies CASSEFLGQRENTGELFF.

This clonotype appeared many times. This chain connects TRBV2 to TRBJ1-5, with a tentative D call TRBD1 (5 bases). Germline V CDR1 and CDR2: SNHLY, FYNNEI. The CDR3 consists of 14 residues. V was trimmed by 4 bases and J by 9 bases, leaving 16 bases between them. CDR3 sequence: CASSAGAGPGPQHF. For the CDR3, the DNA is TGTGCCAGCAGTGCCGGGGCCGGACCGGGGCCCCAGCATTTT.

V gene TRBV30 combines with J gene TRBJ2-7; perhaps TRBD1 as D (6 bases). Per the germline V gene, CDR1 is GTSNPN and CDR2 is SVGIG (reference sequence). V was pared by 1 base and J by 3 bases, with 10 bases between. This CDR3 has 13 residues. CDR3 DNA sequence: TGTGCCTGGAGTGGAGGGACATACTACGAGCAGTACTTC. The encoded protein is CAWSGGTYYEQYF.

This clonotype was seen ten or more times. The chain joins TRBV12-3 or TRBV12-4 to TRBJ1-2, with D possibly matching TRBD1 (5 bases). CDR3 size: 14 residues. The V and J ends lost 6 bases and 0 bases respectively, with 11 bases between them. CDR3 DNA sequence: TGTGCCAGCAGAATAGGACATTCTAACTATGGCTACACCTTC. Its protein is CASRIGHSNYGYTF.

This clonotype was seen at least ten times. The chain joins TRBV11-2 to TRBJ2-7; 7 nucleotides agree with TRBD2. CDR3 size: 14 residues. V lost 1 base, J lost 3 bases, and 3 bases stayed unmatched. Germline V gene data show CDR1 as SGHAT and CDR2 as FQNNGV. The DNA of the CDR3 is TGTGCCAGCAGCTTAGTACGGGGGGACTACGAGCAGTACTTC. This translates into CASSLVRGDYEQYF.

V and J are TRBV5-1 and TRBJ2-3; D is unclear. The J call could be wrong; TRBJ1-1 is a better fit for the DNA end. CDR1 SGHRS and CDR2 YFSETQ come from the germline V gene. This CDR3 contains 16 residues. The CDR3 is CASSLAYSGSRTEAFF. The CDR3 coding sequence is TGCGCCAGCAGCTTGGCATATTCGGGGAGTAGGACTGAAGCTTTCTTT.

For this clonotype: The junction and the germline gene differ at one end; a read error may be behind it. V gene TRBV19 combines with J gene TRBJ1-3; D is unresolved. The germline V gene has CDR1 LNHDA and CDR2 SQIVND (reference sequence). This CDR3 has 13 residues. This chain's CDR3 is CASTRISGSTIYF. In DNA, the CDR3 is TGTGCCAGTACTCGGATTTCTGGAAGCACCATATATTTT. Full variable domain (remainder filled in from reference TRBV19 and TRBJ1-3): DGGITQSPKYLFRKEGQNVTLSCEQNLNHDAMYWYRQDPGQGLRLIYYSQIVNDFQKGDIAEGYSVSREKKESFPLTVTSAQKNPTAFYLCASTRISGSTIYFGEGSWLTVV.

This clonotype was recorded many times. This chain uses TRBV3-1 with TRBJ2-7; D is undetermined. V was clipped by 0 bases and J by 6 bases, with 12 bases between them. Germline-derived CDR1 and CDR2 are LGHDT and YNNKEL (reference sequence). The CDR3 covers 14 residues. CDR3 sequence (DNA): TGTGCCAGCAGCCAAGATAAGGGTTCGGGCGAGCAGTACTTC. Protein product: CASSQDKGSGEQYF.